The clone carrying this T cell receptor beta chain was found a few times. The antigen is unknown. This record comes from a study of response to subunit inactivated influenza vaccine. Study conclusions and caveats: The authors put forward the suggestion that each seasonal influenza vaccination may bring in only a limited number of new T cells.

TCRdb processed the RT-PCR reads anew with MiXCR; each CDR3 protein has one entry. The sample yields 500,000 or so distinct CDR3 sequences, approximately 10% seen once. The CDR3 has 18 amino acids. Trimming cost V 3 bases and J 2 bases; bases outside gene matches: 11. The V gene is TRBV23-1, the J gene TRBJ2-7; 12 bases are shared with TRBD2. TRBV23-1 belongs to the ORF category, with a function that is uncertain. The material sequenced was PBMCs from blood, taken 40 to 50 days after vaccination. This sequence was found in a man over 45 who received an inactivated influenza vaccine. DNA for the CDR3: TGCGCCAGCAGTCACGAGCCACCGTCTAGCGGGGGGGCCTACGAGCAGTACTTC. Residues: CASSHEPPSSGGAYEQYF.